The 19 T cell receptor beta chains listed next were all sequenced from one sample in a study of blood T cells in healthy people across ages. Alongside a J-beta primer mix, a sample-barcoded 5' primer served in a second PCR lasting 7 to 11 cycles. TCRdb reanalysed the 5' RACE reads using MiXCR and keeps one entry per CDR3 protein. The sample shows about 640,000 distinct CDR3 sequences, roughly 50% of them seen only once. The sequenced sample consisted of blood. The source is a man aged 55-75 years in good health.

This chain joins TRBV6-6 and TRBJ2-7; D not resolved. Trimming removed 2 bases from V and 2 bases from J, with 7 bases in between. This CDR3 has 13 amino acids. Germline V gene sequence: CDR1 MNHNY, CDR2 SVGAGI (reference sequence). The CDR3 here is CASSYGPAYEQYF. As DNA, the CDR3 is TGTGCCAGCAGTTACGGGCCAGCCTACGAGCAGTACTTC.

The gene calls are TRBV5-4 and TRBJ1-2; no clear D. The germline gives CDR1 SGHNT, CDR2 YYREEE (reference sequence). CDR3 length: 13 amino acids. With 4 bases removed from V and 2 bases from J, the gap between germline ends came to 9 bases. The CDR3 nucleotides are TGTGCCAGCAGCCCGGACGCGAACTATGGCTACACCTTC. Translated: CASSPDANYGYTF.

The chain couples TRBV11-2 to TRBJ2-1; TRBD2 matches at 11 bases. V lost 5 bases, J lost 9 bases, and 12 bases stayed unmatched. Germline values: CDR1 SGHAT, CDR2 FQNNGV. This CDR3 contains 16 residues. CDR3 sequence reads: CASSRGNSGGAGEQFF. CDR3 DNA sequence: TGTGCCAGCAGCCGGGGGAATAGCGGGGGGGCCGGTGAGCAGTTCTTC.

The gene calls are TRBV10-1 and TRBJ2-2, with D unresolved. V lost 6 bases to trimming and J lost 6 bases, with 17 bases between them. This CDR3 has 15 amino acids. Germline lookup yields CDR1 WNHNN and CDR2 SYGVQD (reference sequence). As DNA, the CDR3 is TGCGCCAGCAGCGAGAGGCTTCCCGACGCCGGGGAGCTGTTTTTT. Amino acid sequence: CASSERLPDAGELFF.

This clonotype was counted once. Sequence at one end of the junction differs from germline and may be a read error. The gene calls are TRBV20-1 and TRBJ2-6, with no clear D. Germline V gene data show CDR1 as DFQATT and CDR2 as SNEGSKA (reference sequence). The CDR3 totals 14 residues. This CDR3 reads CSVRDPSGTNVLTF. In nucleotides, the CDR3 is TGCAGTGTAAGGGATCCCTCTGGGACCAACGTCCTGACTTTC.

J is TRBJ2-2 and V is TRBV29-1; D gene unclear. The CDR3 runs 14 residues. The V end was cut by 6 bases, the J end by 6 bases, with 17 bases between. Germline CDR1 SQVTM, CDR2 ANQGSEA. DNA for the CDR3: TGCAGCGTAGAATGGGTCAGGTTCGCCGGGGAGCTGTTTTTT. The encoded protein is CSVEWVRFAGELFF.

The chain has TRBV5-1 and TRBJ2-5, with D possibly matching TRBD2 (5 bases). The J call is doubtful: the DNA matches TRBJ2-7 better. Looked up from germline, CDR1 is SGHRS and CDR2 is YFSETQ. The CDR3 runs to 15 residues. This CDR3 is CASSLGDGVDGEQYF. The DNA of the CDR3 is TGCGCCAGCAGCTTAGGCGACGGGGTGGATGGCGAGCAGTACTTC.

The V gene is TRBV6-1, the J gene TRBJ2-5, with D possibly matching TRBD2 (6 bases). The V and J ends lost 6 bases and 1 base respectively, with 15 bases between them. The CDR3 has 15 amino acids. CDR1 and CDR2 from the germline V gene are MNHNS and SASEGT. The CDR3 nucleotides are TGTGCCAGCAGGGGGACGGGCGGGACCCAAGAGACCCAGTACTTC. This sequence encodes CASRGTGGTQETQYF.

Of note for this clonotype: This may arise from a read error, as a much more abundant clone is one base away. This chain joins TRBV7-2 and TRBJ1-2, with D hard to call. Germline CDR1 and CDR2: SGHTA and FQGNSA. The CDR3 consists of 13 residues. CDR3 region: CASSVSTNYGHTF. CDR3 bases: TGTGCCAGCAGCGTATCAACTAACTATGGCCACACCTTC. Looking up the rest from reference TRBV7-2 and TRBJ1-2 gives the full variable domain: GAGVSQSPSNKVTEKGKDVELRCDPISGHTALYWYRQSLGQGLEFLIYFQGNSAPDKSGLPSDRFSAERTGGSVSTLTIQRTQQEDSAVYLCASSVSTNYGHTFGSGTRLTVV.

V usage is TRBV6-5 and J usage is TRBJ2-3; 11 bases agree with TRBD2. After removal of 0 bases from V and 5 bases from J, the junction contained 7 bases not matched to a gene. This CDR3 has 17 amino acids. CDR1 and CDR2 from the germline V gene are MNHEY and SVGAGI. The CDR3 DNA sequence: TGTGCCAGCAGTTACTCCCCGGTTCTAGCGGGGGGAGATACGCAGTATTTT. Protein sequence: CASSYSPVLAGGDTQYF.

This clonotype was observed a few times. The V gene is TRBV7-9, the J gene TRBJ2-3, with D perhaps matching TRBD1 (6 bases). CDR1 is SEHNR and CDR2 is FQNEAQ in the germline V gene (reference sequence). V dropped 3 bases and J dropped 8 bases, with 9 bases sitting between them. The length of the CDR3 is 12 residues. Written as DNA, the CDR3 is TGTGCCAGCAGCTTTGTACAGGGTACGCAGTATTTT. Amino acid sequence: CASSFVQGTQYF.

At least ten counts were recorded for this clonotype. The V call is TRBV20-1, the J call TRBJ2-7; 9 nucleotides agree with TRBD2. The CDR3 runs 18 residues. Losses at the gene ends were 0 bases for V and 0 bases for J; bases not matched to a gene: 12. Per the germline V gene, CDR1 is DFQATT and CDR2 is SNEGSKA (reference sequence). The CDR3 region has the DNA TGCAGTGCTAGAGATTTCGGGGCGGGGGGGCTCAGCTCCTACGAGCAGTACTTC. Protein sequence: CSARDFGAGGLSSYEQYF.

The chain combines TRBV20-1 with TRBJ2-7, with TRBD1 matching 9 bases. Germline V gene lookup returns CDR1 DFQATT and CDR2 SNEGSKA (reference sequence). V was clipped by 6 bases and J by 6 bases; unmatched bases: 15. The CDR3 spans 15 residues. The chain's CDR3 is CSARDPTGGMGEQYF. The CDR3 bases are TGCAGTGCCCGGGATCCCACAGGGGGCATGGGCGAGCAGTACTTC.

The chain combines TRBV2 with TRBJ2-4; unclear D gene. CDR1 is SNHLY, CDR2 FYNNEI, per germline. V gave up 6 bases and J gave up 1 base, with 4 bases separating them. This CDR3 has 12 amino acids. The CDR3 protein is CASRVAKNIQYF. Here the CDR3 DNA reads TGTGCCAGCAGGGTCGCCAAAAACATTCAGTACTTC.

The rearrangement links TRBV7-2 to TRBJ2-5, with 8 bases matching TRBD2. This CDR3 is built from 14 residues. Germline V gene data show CDR1 as SGHTA and CDR2 as FQGNSA. J was trimmed by 5 bases and V by 5 bases; bases with no gene match: 7. The CDR3 nucleotides are TGTGCCAGCAGCGCGGGGGGCGGGACGGAGACCCAGTACTTC. It codes for CASSAGGGTETQYF.

The CDR3 region has the DNA TGTGCCAGCAGCGTATCCCCCGGACTAGCGGGGGGGAATGAGCAGTTCTTC. The encoded protein is CASSVSPGLAGGNEQFF. V gene TRBV9 combines with J gene TRBJ2-1; 15 bases line up with TRBD2. The V gene's germline CDR1 is SGDLS and CDR2 YYNGEE. The CDR3 extends over 17 amino acids. V shed 1 base, J shed 7 bases, and the junction held 6 bases outside the gene matches. The full variable domain, rest sourced from reference TRBV9 and TRBJ2-1, is DSGVTQTPKHLITATGQRVTLRCSPRSGDLSVYWYQQSLDQGLQFLIQYYNGEERAKGNILERFSAQQFPDLHSELNLSSLELGDSALYFCASSVSPGLAGGNEQFFGPGTRLTVL.

This clonotype was counted only a few times. The rearrangement links TRBV7-2 to TRBJ1-5; D gene unclear. CDR1 is SGHTA and CDR2 is FQGNSA in the germline V gene. The CDR3 sequence is 13 residues long. Trimming pared 4 bases from V and 5 bases from J, leaving 9 bases between. CDR3 bases: TGTGCCAGCAGCTCGGGTAGGGATCAGCCCCAGCATTTT. Amino acids: CASSSGRDQPQHF.

The chain joins TRBV7-2 to TRBJ2-3, with D possibly matching TRBD1 (5 bases). Germline assignment: CDR1 SGHTA and CDR2 FQGNSA. CDR3 length equals 16 residues. V lost 5 bases to trimming and J lost 2 bases, with 17 bases between them. The CDR3 DNA sequence: TGTGCCAGCAGCCCAGGGCCTAATCGGCACACAGATACGCAGTATTTT. It is translated as CASSPGPNRHTDTQYF.

The chain carries TRBV5-1 and TRBJ2-1; 11 bases match TRBD2. Per the germline V gene, CDR1 is SGHRS and CDR2 is YFSETQ. The V gene end was trimmed by 3 bases and the J gene end by 7 bases; junction bases not matched to a gene: 6. The CDR3 covers 15 residues. The CDR3 sequence is CASSSSLAGVNEQFF. CDR3 bases: TGCGCCAGCAGCTCATCACTAGCGGGGGTGAATGAGCAGTTCTTC.